This T cell receptor (beta chain) was obtained from a study of blood T cell repertoires in COVID-19. At the level of the study: Collection of acute and convalescent COVID-19 samples took place in the United States, Italy and Spain. From T cells, B-cell-depleted T cells, or PBMCs came the material, which was cDNA or gDNA.

Using immunoSEQ multiplex PCR, the repertoire was profiled, and TCRdb retains in-frame clones only, with some absent. The table includes 200,000 to 250,000 clones, about 82% detected once. V lost 6 bases to trimming and J lost 7 bases, with 13 bases between them. Germline CDR1 reads MNHEY; CDR2 reads SVGAGI. The CDR3 is made up of 12 amino acids. Everyone who took part was roughly 18 to 89 years old, and they came from about two dozen US areas. Categorization into cohorts depended on clinical history that participants reported. The clonotype originates from a woman aged 50 to 65 with acute COVID-19. This chain links TRBV6-5 with TRBJ2-7, with D tentatively TRBD2 (6 bases). The material sequenced was PBMCs or T cells enriched from blood (not recorded which). For the CDR3, the DNA is TGTGCCAGCAGAAAGGTAGGGAGGGAGCAGTACTTC. It encodes CASRKVGREQYF.